One and the same sample provided the 8 T cell receptor beta chains below, sequenced in a study of cytomegalovirus exposure and HLA in healthy donors. A multiplex PCR was run with 60 Vbeta primers and 13 Jbeta primers. The protocol was immunoSEQ multiplex PCR, while the TCRdb copy is restricted to in-frame clones and leaves out a portion. The table lists 150,000 or so clones, 65% to 90% of them singletons. The sequencing sample was made of PBMCs. These receptors were obtained from a woman in her forties or fifties in good health and CMV-seropositive.

This chain uses TRBV6-5 with TRBJ1-1, with D unclear. V lost 2 bases, J lost 8 bases, and 12 bases lay in between. CDR1 MNHEY and CDR2 SVGAGI come from the germline V gene. The CDR3 is 13 residues long. This chain's CDR3 is CASSYIGRGEAFF. DNA of the CDR3: TGTGCCAGCAGTTACATAGGGCGAGGGGAAGCTTTCTTT.

This clone was detected only once. The chain is built from TRBV2 and TRBJ1-5; possibly TRBD1 for D (6 bases). The CDR3 covers 13 residues. The germline CDR1 and CDR2 sequences are SNHLY and FYNNEI. Between the trimmed V and J ends, which lost 6 bases and 10 bases, there was a span of 16 bases. Here the CDR3 DNA reads TGTGCCAGCAGACCACCTAACAGGGAACCCCAGCATTTT. Translating it yields CASRPPNREPQHF.

V usage is TRBV18 and J usage is TRBJ2-7, with 11 nucleotides matching TRBD2. Trimming took 6 bases from V and 5 from J; bases not matched to a gene: 9. Germline assignment: CDR1 KGHSH and CDR2 LQKENI. The CDR3 has 15 amino acids. CDR3 nucleotide sequence: TGTGCCAGCTCGCAAGAACTAGCGGGGGCGGACGAGCAGTACTTC. Protein sequence: CASSQELAGADEQYF. Looking up the rest from reference TRBV18 and TRBJ2-7 gives the full variable domain: NAGVMQNPRHLVRRRGQEARLRCSPMKGHSHVYWYRQLPEEGLKFMVYLQKENIIDESGMPKERFSAEFPKEGPSILRIQQVVRGDSAAYFCASSQELAGADEQYFGPGTRLTVT.

This sequence joins TRBV30 and TRBJ1-1; TRBD1 is a possible D gene (6 bases). V was shortened by 2 bases and J by 0 bases, with 13 bases between the two germline ends. Germline lookup yields CDR1 GTSNPN and CDR2 SVGIG (reference sequence). CDR3 length: 15 residues. This CDR3 reads CAWSWGRGMNTEAFF. For the CDR3, the DNA is TGTGCCTGGAGTTGGGGGAGGGGGATGAACACTGAAGCTTTCTTT.

The chain combines TRBV11-1 with TRBJ1-3; TRBD1 might be the D (5 bases). V was trimmed by 1 base and J by 0 bases, leaving 7 bases between them. Looked up from germline, CDR1 is SGHAT and CDR2 is FQDESV (reference sequence). The CDR3 length is 15 residues. The CDR3 sequence: CASSLGQTSGNTIYF. The CDR3 DNA sequence: TGTGCCAGCAGCTTAGGACAGACCTCTGGAAACACCATATATTTT.

The chain employs TRBV4-1 and TRBJ1-4; 10 positions agree with TRBD1. Trimming at V came to 0 bases and at J to 6 bases, leaving 4 bases not matched to a gene. Germline CDR1 MGHRA, CDR2 YSYEKL. CDR3 length equals 16 residues. The CDR3 reads CASSQDGDRGYEKLFF. The CDR3 DNA sequence: TGCGCCAGCAGCCAAGACGGGGACAGGGGTTATGAAAAACTGTTTTTT.

V is TRBV7-8 and J is TRBJ2-3, with 13 bases matching TRBD2. The CDR3 is 17 amino acids. Germline V CDR1 and CDR2: SGHVS, FQNEAQ. With V trimmed by 4 bases and J by 5 bases, 9 bases remained unmatched. The DNA for the CDR3 is TGTGCCAGCAGCTCGATGACTAGCGGGGGGCCCGGAGATACGCAGTATTTT. Translating it yields CASSSMTSGGPGDTQYF.

This chain links TRBV4-2 with TRBJ2-1; D perhaps matches TRBD1 (5 bases). V was cut by 0 bases and J by 6 bases, with 12 bases left in between. From germline, CDR1 is LGHNA and CDR2 YNFKEQ. CDR3 length: 15 amino acids. CDR3 bases: TGTGCCAGCAGCCAAGAAGGGCCAGGGTTCAATGAGCAGTTCTTC. This codes for CASSQEGPGFNEQFF.